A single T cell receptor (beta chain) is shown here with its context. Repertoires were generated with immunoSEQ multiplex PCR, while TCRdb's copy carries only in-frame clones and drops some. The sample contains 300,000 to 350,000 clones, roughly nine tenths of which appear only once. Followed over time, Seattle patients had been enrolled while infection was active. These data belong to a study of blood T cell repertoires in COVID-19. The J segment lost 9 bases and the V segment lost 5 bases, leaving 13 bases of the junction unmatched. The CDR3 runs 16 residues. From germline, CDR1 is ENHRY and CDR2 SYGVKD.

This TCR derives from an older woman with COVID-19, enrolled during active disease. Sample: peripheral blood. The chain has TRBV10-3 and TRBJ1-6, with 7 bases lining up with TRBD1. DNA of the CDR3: TGTGCCATCAGTCCGGGACAGCCAACGACGATTTCACCCCTCCACTTT. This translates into CAISPGQPTTISPLHF.